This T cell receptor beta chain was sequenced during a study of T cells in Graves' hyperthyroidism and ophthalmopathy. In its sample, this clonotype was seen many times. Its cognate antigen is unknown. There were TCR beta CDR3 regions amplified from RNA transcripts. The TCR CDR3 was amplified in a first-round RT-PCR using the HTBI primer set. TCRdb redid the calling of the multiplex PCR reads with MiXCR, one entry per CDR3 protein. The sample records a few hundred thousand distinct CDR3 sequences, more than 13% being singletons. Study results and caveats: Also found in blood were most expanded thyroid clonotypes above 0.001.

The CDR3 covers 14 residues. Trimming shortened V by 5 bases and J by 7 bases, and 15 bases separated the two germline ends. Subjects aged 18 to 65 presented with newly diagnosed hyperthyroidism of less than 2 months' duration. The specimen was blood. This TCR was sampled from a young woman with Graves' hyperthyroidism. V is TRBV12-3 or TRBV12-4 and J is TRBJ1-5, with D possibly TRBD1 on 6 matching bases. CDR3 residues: CASSNRDVAQPQHF. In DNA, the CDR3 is TGTGCCAGCAGTAACAGGGATGTGGCCCAGCCCCAGCATTTT.